This TCR beta chain was sequenced during a study of blood T cell repertoires in COVID-19. Whole-study context: Acute and convalescent COVID-19 specimens originated in the United States, Italy and Spain. The cDNA or gDNA used as material had been derived from T cells, B-cell-depleted T cells, or PBMCs.

Germline V CDR1 and CDR2: SGHAT, FQNNGV. The CDR3 runs to 15 residues. V lost 1 base, J lost 4 bases, and 11 bases lay in between. Per the original data handling: By means of reference gene primer amplification, nucleated cell counts were estimated. TCRdb's copy holds only in-frame clones and misses some; the assay was immunoSEQ multiplex PCR. The V and J calls and clone size are taken from that table; D and trimming were inferred from the DNA. This table has around 160,000 clones, about 85% appearing once. V usage is TRBV11-2 and J usage is TRBJ2-1; tentative D call: TRBD2 (7 bases). What was sequenced was peripheral blood. The receptor was isolated from a young man with acute or convalescent COVID-19. CDR3 bases: TGTGCCAGCAGCTTAGCGGGGGGCTATTACAATGAGCAGTTCTTC. It is translated as CASSLAGGYYNEQFF.